This T cell receptor beta chain was found in a study of early T cells in non-severe SARS-CoV-2 infection. This clonotype was seen repeatedly, ten times or more. Trimming removed 5 bases from V and 4 bases from J, with 9 bases in between. Germline V gives CDR1 DFQATT, CDR2 SNEGSKA (reference sequence). The CDR3 consists of 12 residues. Molecules of cDNA were individually given unique molecular identifiers that were attached to them. TCRdb re-called the 5' RACE reads with MiXCR, one entry per CDR3 protein. The table includes about 80,000 distinct CDR3 sequences, around 15% detected once. This sequence joins TRBV20-1 and TRBJ1-5; D uncertain. This receptor was identified in an adult who was a healthcare worker with PCR-confirmed SARS-CoV-2 infection or an uninfected control (not recorded which). Material: whole blood. This CDR3 is CSASDGNQPQHF. The DNA for the CDR3 is TGCAGTGCTTCTGACGGTAATCAGCCCCAGCATTTT.